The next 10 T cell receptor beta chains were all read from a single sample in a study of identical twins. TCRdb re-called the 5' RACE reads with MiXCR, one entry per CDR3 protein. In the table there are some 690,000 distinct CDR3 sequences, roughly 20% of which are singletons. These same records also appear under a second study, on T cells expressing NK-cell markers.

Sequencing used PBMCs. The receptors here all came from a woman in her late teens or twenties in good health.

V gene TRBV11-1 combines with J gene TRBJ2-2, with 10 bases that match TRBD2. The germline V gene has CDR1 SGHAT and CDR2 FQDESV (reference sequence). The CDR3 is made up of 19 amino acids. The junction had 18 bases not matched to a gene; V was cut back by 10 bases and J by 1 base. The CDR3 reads CATVGGTSGTQGNTGELFF. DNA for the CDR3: TGTGCCACCGTCGGCGGAACTAGCGGGACCCAGGGGAACACCGGGGAGCTGTTTTTT.

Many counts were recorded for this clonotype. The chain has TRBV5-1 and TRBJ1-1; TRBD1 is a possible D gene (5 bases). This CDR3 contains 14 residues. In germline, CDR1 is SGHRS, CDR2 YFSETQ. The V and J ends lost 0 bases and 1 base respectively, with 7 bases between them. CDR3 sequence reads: CASSLAGTNTEAFF. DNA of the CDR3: TGCGCCAGCAGCTTGGCAGGGACGAACACTGAAGCTTTCTTT.

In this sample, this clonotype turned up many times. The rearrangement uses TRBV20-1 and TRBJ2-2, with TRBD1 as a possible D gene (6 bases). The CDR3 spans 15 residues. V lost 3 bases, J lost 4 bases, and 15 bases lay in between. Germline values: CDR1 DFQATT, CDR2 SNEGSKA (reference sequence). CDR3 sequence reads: CSASPGHLFTGELFF. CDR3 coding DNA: TGCAGTGCTAGCCCGGGACACCTATTCACCGGGGAGCTGTTTTTT.

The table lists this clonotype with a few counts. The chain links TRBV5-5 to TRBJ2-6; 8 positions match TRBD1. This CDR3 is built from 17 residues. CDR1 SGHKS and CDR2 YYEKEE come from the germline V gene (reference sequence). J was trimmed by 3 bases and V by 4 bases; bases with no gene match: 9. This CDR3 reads CASSRGQGMDGANVLTF. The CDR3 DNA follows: TGTGCCAGCAGCCGAGGACAGGGTATGGATGGGGCCAACGTCCTGACTTTC.

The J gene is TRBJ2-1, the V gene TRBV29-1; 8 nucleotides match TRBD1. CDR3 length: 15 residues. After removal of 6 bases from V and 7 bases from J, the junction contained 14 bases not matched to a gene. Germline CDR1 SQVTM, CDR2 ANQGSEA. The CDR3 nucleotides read TGCAGCGTCTGGGGGGCGTGGACAGGGAGAAATGAGCAGTTCTTC. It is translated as CSVWGAWTGRNEQFF.

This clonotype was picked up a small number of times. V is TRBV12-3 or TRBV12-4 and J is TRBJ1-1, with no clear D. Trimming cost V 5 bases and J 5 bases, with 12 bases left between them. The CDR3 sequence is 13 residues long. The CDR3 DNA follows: TGTGCCAGCAGTACGGCCCAAGGGACTGAAGCTTTCTTT. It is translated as CASSTAQGTEAFF.

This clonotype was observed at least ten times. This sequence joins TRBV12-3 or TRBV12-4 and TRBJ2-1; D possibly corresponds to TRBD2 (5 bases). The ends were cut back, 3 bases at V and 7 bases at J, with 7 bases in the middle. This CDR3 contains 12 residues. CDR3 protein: CASSFAGNEQFF. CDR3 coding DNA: TGTGCCAGCAGTTTTGCGGGTAATGAGCAGTTCTTC.

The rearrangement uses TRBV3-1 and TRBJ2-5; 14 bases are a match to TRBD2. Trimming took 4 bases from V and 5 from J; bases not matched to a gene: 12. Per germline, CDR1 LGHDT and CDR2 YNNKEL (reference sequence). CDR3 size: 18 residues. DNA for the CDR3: TGTGCCAGCAGCCGACTAGCGGGGGGGCCCTCACTAGGGGAGACCCAGTACTTC. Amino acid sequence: CASSRLAGGPSLGETQYF.

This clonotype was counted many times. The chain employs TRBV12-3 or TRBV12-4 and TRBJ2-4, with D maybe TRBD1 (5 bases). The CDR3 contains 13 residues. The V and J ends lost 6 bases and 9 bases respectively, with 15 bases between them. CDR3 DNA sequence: TGTGCCAGCAGACAGACGCCAGGGATCATTCAGTACTTC. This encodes CASRQTPGIIQYF.

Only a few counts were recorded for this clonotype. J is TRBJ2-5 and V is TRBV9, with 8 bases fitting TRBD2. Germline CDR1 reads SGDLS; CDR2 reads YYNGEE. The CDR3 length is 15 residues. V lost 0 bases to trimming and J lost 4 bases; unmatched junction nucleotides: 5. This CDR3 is CASSVGPAGVETQYF. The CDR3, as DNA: TGTGCCAGCAGCGTAGGCCCAGCGGGGGTAGAGACCCAGTACTTC.